Listed below are T cell receptor beta chains from one sample, sequenced in a study of T cells expressing NK-cell markers. TCRdb re-called the 5' RACE reads and gives one entry per CDR3 protein, without DNA. The listing records 500,000 to 700,000 distinct CDR3 sequences. The source material was blood T cells: a sorted CD56 or NKG2C T cell subset, CD4+ or CD8+ T cells, or bulk PBMC T cells (not recorded which). The receptors were sampled from a man in his late teens or twenties in good health. The CDR3 runs from the conserved cysteine through the conserved F or W.

v_gene	j_gene	CDR3aa
TRBV5-6	TRBJ2-1	CASSLVITGGRSYNEQFF
TRBV10-3	TRBJ2-1	CAITAGGAYNEQFF
TRBV5-1	TRBJ2-7	CASSYSDRGLYEQYF
TRBV29-1	TRBJ1-1	CSVASANEAFF
TRBV9	TRBJ2-1	CASSKREGPYNEQFF
TRBV11-2	TRBJ2-3	CASSLVPPGGRGTDTQYF
TRBV11-3	TRBJ1-6	CASSSFSEPLHF
TRBV4-3	TRBJ2-3	CASSQEPSGRASYTDTQYF
TRBV5-1	TRBJ1-4	CASSSDRGRNNEKLFF
TRBV5-5	TRBJ2-5	CASSTMPRGRETQYF
TRBV18	TRBJ2-3	CASSPTTGGIRTDTQYF
TRBV5-8	TRBJ1-2	CASTWGTNYGYTF
TRBV7-2	TRBJ2-5	CASSLVPIYTSRETQYF
TRBV5-1	TRBJ2-5	CASSLGQGRQETQYF
TRBV12-3/TRBV12-4	TRBJ1-1	CASSTGYTEAFF
TRBV27	TRBJ2-7	CASSLGRDNYEQYF
TRBV28	TRBJ2-2	CASRPYRGKTGELFF
TRBV12-3/TRBV12-4	TRBJ2-5	CASLAGLQETQYF
TRBV5-1	TRBJ1-1	CASSLVAGPNTEAFF
TRBV6-5	TRBJ2-7	CASSYRRQSFYEQYF
TRBV25-1	TRBJ2-6	CASRAGGRGANVLTF
TRBV11-1	TRBJ2-2	CASSHQDRGRTGELFF
TRBV12-3/TRBV12-4	TRBJ1-2	CASSLTDRGDGYTF
TRBV4-2	TRBJ2-2	CASSQPRTSGTGELFF
TRBV11-2	TRBJ2-1	CASSWRIAGRGGNEQFF
TRBV11-2	TRBJ2-7	CASSRQGNGEQYF
TRBV29-1	TRBJ2-3	CSVDEWQGSNTQYF
TRBV18	TRBJ2-2	CASSFLTAGRTGELFF
TRBV4-3	TRBJ2-1	CASSHRGSNNEQFF
TRBV29-1	TRBJ2-1	CSGSRGRKESSYNEQFF
TRBV20-1	TRBJ2-1	CSASVDFSSYNEQFF
TRBV7-6	TRBJ2-5	CASSLDLQGVVETQYF
TRBV20-1	TRBJ2-1	CSAPGQNSHEQFF
TRBV29-1	TRBJ1-1	CSVGSRGTEAFF
TRBV28	TRBJ2-7	CASRIAGLAGPYEQYF
TRBV6-2/TRBV6-3	TRBJ2-7	CASNHYGTTSYEQYF
TRBV7-6	TRBJ2-5	CASRRVWGLEETQYF
TRBV5-1	TRBJ2-7	CASSLASSGSDGGYEQYF
TRBV4-3	TRBJ1-5	CASSPGTLSNQPQHF
TRBV10-3	TRBJ2-1	CAISESEAGVVYNEQFF
TRBV29-1	TRBJ1-1	CSVRLKGGNTEAFF
TRBV5-1	TRBJ2-1	CASSLARVGIYNEQFF
TRBV6-1	TRBJ1-1	CASQTRDGDTEAFF
TRBV6-1	TRBJ2-7	CASSGLAGWHEQYF
TRBV12-3/TRBV12-4	TRBJ2-5	CASSLPAGGQETQYF
TRBV4-1	TRBJ2-1	CASSQDGGSFSEQFF
TRBV7-9	TRBJ2-1	CASSPDRANEQFF